These 27 T cell receptor beta chains were all obtained from the same sample, sequenced in a study of blood T cell repertoires in COVID-19. TCRdb's table, derived via immunoSEQ multiplex PCR, lists solely in-frame clones and lacks some. The data contain roughly 410,000 clones, approximately 89% of them seen just once; the ten biggest clones take up around 1.5%. Sample: peripheral blood. The receptors were gathered from a woman between 35 and 50 years old with COVID-19, enrolled during active disease.

The V gene is TRBV4-1, the J gene TRBJ1-2, with TRBD1 as a possible D gene (6 bases). Looked up from germline, CDR1 is MGHRA and CDR2 is YSYEKL. CDR3 length: 15 residues. Trimming shortened V by 3 bases and J by 2 bases, and 13 bases separated the two germline ends. CDR3 loop: CASSHSRGANYGYTF. CDR3 DNA sequence: TGCGCCAGCAGCCATTCCAGGGGTGCGAACTATGGCTACACCTTC.

V and J are TRBV7-3 and TRBJ2-1, with a tentative D call TRBD2 (5 bases). V dropped 2 bases and J dropped 0 bases, with 8 bases sitting between them. The CDR3 extends over 15 amino acids. Germline V gene data show CDR1 as SGHTA and CDR2 as FQGTGA. CDR3 bases: TGTGCCAGCAGCTTAGACTATAGCTCCTACAATGAGCAGTTCTTC. Translating gives CASSLDYSSYNEQFF. Based on the CDR3 plus reference TRBV7-3 and TRBJ2-1, the full variable domain is GAGVSQTPSNKVTEKGKYVELRCDPISGHTALYWYRQSLGQGPEFLIYFQGTGAADDSGLPNDRFFAVRPEGSVSTLKIQRTERGDSAVYLCASSLDYSSYNEQFFGPGTRLTVL.

V is TRBV30 and J is TRBJ1-1; D is uncertain. The CDR3 runs 12 residues. Germline V gives CDR1 GTSNPN, CDR2 SVGIG (reference sequence). V was cut by 4 bases and J by 5 bases, with 11 bases left in between. The DNA of the CDR3 is TGTGCCTGGATTCCCTATGGTACTGAAGCTTTCTTT. Residues: CAWIPYGTEAFF.

This chain joins TRBV27 and TRBJ1-6; D gene uncertain. Trimming removed 2 bases at V and 5 bases at J, with 13 bases between. The germline V gene has CDR1 MNHEY and CDR2 SMNVEV (reference sequence). The CDR3 sequence is 16 residues long. The CDR3 DNA follows: TGTGCCAGCAGTTTAATACGGGGTTGGGATAATTCACCCCTCCACTTT. It is translated as CASSLIRGWDNSPLHF.

The chain links TRBV27 to TRBJ2-2, with TRBD2 matching over 13 bases. Germline V gives CDR1 MNHEY, CDR2 SMNVEV (reference sequence). This CDR3 has 16 amino acids. The V segment lost 7 bases and the J segment 0 bases; nucleotides outside the gene matches: 2. The CDR3: CASMTSGGPNTGELFF. CDR3 in DNA: TGTGCCAGCATGACTAGCGGGGGGCCGAACACCGGGGAGCTGTTTTTT.

The genes are TRBV7-8 and TRBJ1-4; 8 bases are shared with TRBD1. The CDR3 extends over 16 amino acids. J gave up 8 bases and V 1 base, and 9 bases lay outside the gene matches. Per germline, CDR1 SGHVS and CDR2 FQNEAQ. The CDR3 loop reads CASSLGRTGMGEKLFF. CDR3 nucleotide sequence: TGTGCCAGCAGCTTAGGCCGGACAGGGATGGGGGAAAAACTGTTTTTT.

This clone was counted once. The chain links TRBV7-2 to TRBJ1-2, with 7 nucleotides matching TRBD1. CDR3 length: 14 residues. CDR1 and CDR2 from the germline V gene are SGHTA and FQGNSA. V was clipped by 6 bases and J by 8 bases; unmatched bases: 12. CDR3 sequence reads: CASSASRGSGGYTF. DNA of the CDR3: TGTGCCAGCAGTGCGAGCAGGGGGTCGGGCGGCTACACCTTC. Supplemented by reference TRBV7-2 and TRBJ1-2, the full variable domain reads GAGVSQSPSNKVTEKGKDVELRCDPISGHTALYWYRQSLGQGLEFLIYFQGNSAPDKSGLPSDRFSAERTGGSVSTLTIQRTQQEDSAVYLCASSASRGSGGYTFGSGTRLTVV.

The chain is built from TRBV3-1 (or the pseudogene TRBV3-2) and TRBJ1-3; D is unclear. CDR3 length: 15 residues. The V and J ends lost 3 bases and 0 bases respectively, with 9 bases between them. Looked up from germline, CDR1 is LGHDT and CDR2 is YNNKEL (reference sequence). The CDR3 DNA follows: TGTGCCAGCAGCCAGGGCTTTATCTCTGGAAACACCATATATTTT. This gives the protein CASSQGFISGNTIYF.

Only one count was recorded for this clone. CDR3 amino acids: CASTGTGGGSGELFF. The CDR3 bases are TGTGCCAGCACCGGGACAGGGGGTGGTAGCGGGGAGCTGTTTTTT. The chain employs TRBV7-6 and TRBJ2-2; 11 bases align to TRBD1. The J segment lost 7 bases and the V segment lost 7 bases, leaving 8 bases of the junction unmatched. Germline V CDR1 and CDR2: SGHVS, FNYEAQ. This CDR3 region has 15 residues. Using reference TRBV7-6 and TRBJ2-2 for the parts outside the CDR3, the full variable domain is GAGVSQSPRYKVTKRGQDVALRCDPISGHVSLYWYRQALGQGPEFLTYFNYEAQQDKSGLPNDRFSAERPEGSISTLTIQRTEQRDSAMYRCASTGTGGGSGELFFGEGSRLTVL.

The chain combines TRBV3-1 (or the pseudogene TRBV3-2) with TRBJ1-1; D possibly corresponds to TRBD1 (5 bases). Germline V lookup: CDR1 LGHDT, CDR2 YNNKEL (reference sequence). Deletions cut 4 bases from V and 1 base from J, with 10 bases between. CDR3 length: 14 residues. The CDR3 loop is CASSLPDRNTEAFF. For the CDR3, the DNA is TGTGCCAGCAGCCTCCCCGACAGGAACACTGAAGCTTTCTTT.

The chain recombines TRBV5-6 with TRBJ1-6, with D tentatively TRBD1 (6 bases). Between the trimmed V and J ends, which lost 2 bases and 7 bases, there was a span of 13 bases. Per germline, CDR1 SGHDT and CDR2 YYEEEE. CDR3 length: 15 amino acids. CDR3 region: CASSFQQGDNSPLHF. DNA of the CDR3: TGTGCCAGCAGCTTCCAACAGGGAGACAATTCACCCCTCCACTTT. The variable domain in full, with the rest retrieved from reference TRBV5-6 and TRBJ1-6, is DAGVTQSPTHLIKTRGQQVTLRCSPKSGHDTVSWYQQALGQGPQFIFQYYEEEERQRGNFPDRFSGHQFPNYSSELNVNALLLGDSALYLCASSFQQGDNSPLHFGNGTRLTVT.

J is TRBJ1-2 and V is TRBV27; 7 bases are shared with TRBD1. J was trimmed by 8 bases and V by 8 bases; bases with no gene match: 8. The CDR3 runs to 12 residues. The germline CDR1 and CDR2 sequences are MNHEY and SMNVEV (reference sequence). The CDR3 sequence: CASGKGAGGYTF. The CDR3 region has the DNA TGTGCCAGCGGGAAGGGGGCAGGCGGCTACACCTTC.

V gene TRBV5-1 combines with J gene TRBJ1-2, with a tentative D call TRBD1 (5 bases). The CDR3 extends over 14 amino acids. V gave up 0 bases and J gave up 4 bases, with 10 bases separating them. Per germline, CDR1 SGHRS and CDR2 YFSETQ. CDR3 nucleotide sequence: TGCGCCAGCAGCTTGGGACAGTCAGTCTATGGCTACACCTTC. Its protein is CASSLGQSVYGYTF.

V usage is TRBV4-2 and J usage is TRBJ1-2, with 7 nucleotides matching TRBD1. This CDR3 is 15 amino acids long. Losses at the gene ends were 0 bases for V and 3 bases for J; bases not matched to a gene: 4. CDR1 is LGHNA and CDR2 is YNFKEQ in the germline V gene. The CDR3 is CASSQDHRGDYGYTF. Written as DNA, the CDR3 is TGTGCCAGCAGCCAAGATCACAGGGGCGACTATGGCTACACCTTC.

Only one count was recorded for this clone. The chain couples TRBV7-8 to TRBJ1-1; 11 bases line up with TRBD1. The CDR3 has 17 amino acids. V lost 9 bases, J lost 4 bases, and 16 bases stayed unmatched. The V gene's germline CDR1 is SGHVS and CDR2 FQNEAQ. The CDR3 region is CASGRGTGGFLVTEAFF. The CDR3 DNA follows: TGTGCCAGTGGGAGGGGGACAGGGGGTTTCTTGGTCACTGAAGCTTTCTTT.

The chain couples TRBV7-9 to TRBJ2-7; 7 bases agree with TRBD1. CDR1 SEHNR and CDR2 FQNEAQ come from the germline V gene (reference sequence). The CDR3 loop spans 17 amino acids. V lost 1 base and J lost 4; bases outside the gene matches: 13. CDR3 coding DNA: TGTGCCAGCAGCTTAGTCGAGTTGGGGACAGTTAATTACGAGCAGTACTTC. This translates into CASSLVELGTVNYEQYF.

The chain uses TRBV7-2 and TRBJ2-1, with D uncertain. Trimming removed 5 bases from V and 2 bases from J, with 13 bases in between. The CDR3 has 15 amino acids. Looked up from germline, CDR1 is SGHTA and CDR2 is FQGNSA. Here the CDR3 DNA reads TGTGCCAGCAGCCCCCCCGGGTTTACCTACAATGAGCAGTTCTTC. It specifies CASSPPGFTYNEQFF.

V gene TRBV2 combines with J gene TRBJ1-1; possibly TRBD1 for D (6 bases). Germline-derived CDR1 and CDR2 are SNHLY and FYNNEI. The CDR3 has 14 amino acids. With 6 bases removed from V and 4 bases from J, the gap between germline ends came to 15 bases. Here the CDR3 reads CASRSAGASTEAFF. For the CDR3, the DNA is TGTGCCAGCAGGTCTGCGGGGGCGAGCACTGAAGCTTTCTTT.

CDR3: CASSRRGGTMNTEAFF. The CDR3 DNA is TGTGCCAGTAGTCGACGGGGGGGAACGATGAACACTGAAGCTTTCTTT. The chain recombines TRBV19 with TRBJ1-1, with D maybe TRBD1 (5 bases). Trimming left V 5 bases short and J 0 bases short, with 16 bases between. CDR3 size: 16 residues. Germline V lookup: CDR1 LNHDA, CDR2 SQIVND (reference sequence).

This clone was picked up a small number of times. The chain is built from TRBV7-3 and TRBJ2-7; D is undetermined. Germline V gene lookup returns CDR1 SGHTA and CDR2 FQGTGA. V lost 1 base to trimming and J lost 0 bases, with 13 bases between them. The CDR3 covers 16 residues. The CDR3 nucleotides read TGTGCCAGCAGCTTAAGTCCAGCGACTTTCTCCTACGAGCAGTACTTC. Amino acid sequence: CASSLSPATFSYEQYF.

The chain carries TRBV28 and TRBJ2-3; D is possibly TRBD2 (6 bases). V was cut by 7 bases and J by 3 bases, with 17 bases left in between. The CDR3 sequence is 15 residues long. CDR1 and CDR2 from the germline V gene are MDHEN and SYDVKM. The CDR3 loop is CASTPGGVETDTQYF. The CDR3 nucleotides read TGTGCCAGCACCCCGGGCGGGGTAGAGACAGATACGCAGTATTTT.

The V gene is TRBV9, the J gene TRBJ1-1, with 8 bases fitting TRBD1. The V gene end was trimmed by 4 bases and the J gene end by 0 bases; junction bases not matched to a gene: 8. The CDR3 runs to 16 residues. Germline assignment: CDR1 SGDLS and CDR2 YYNGEE. CDR3 loop: CASSPRTGYMNTEAFF. The CDR3 nucleotides are TGTGCCAGCAGCCCCCGGACAGGGTATATGAACACTGAAGCTTTCTTT.

This rearrangement joins TRBV5-1 to TRBJ2-2, with D perhaps TRBD1 (7 bases). The CDR3 is 15 amino acids. Germline loops: CDR1 SGHRS, CDR2 YFSETQ. V gave up 4 bases and J gave up 4 bases, with 14 bases separating them. The CDR3: CASSNQGDSTGELFF. CDR3 sequence (DNA): TGCGCCAGCAGCAATCAGGGGGACTCCACCGGGGAGCTGTTTTTT.

The chain combines TRBV6-1 with TRBJ2-3; TRBD2 agrees at 13 bases. V gave up 3 bases and J gave up 2 bases; unmatched junction bases: 2. Germline assignment: CDR1 MNHNS and CDR2 SASEGT. The CDR3 extends over 16 amino acids. The CDR3 DNA reads TGTGCCAGCAGTGAGGGACTAGCGGGGTTCACAGATACGCAGTATTTT. This encodes CASSEGLAGFTDTQYF.

The chain carries TRBV7-2 and TRBJ1-1; 8 bases are shared with TRBD1. The CDR3 is made up of 13 amino acids. CDR1 is SGHTA and CDR2 is FQGNSA in the germline V gene. Unmatched junction bases numbered 7, after V lost 10 bases and J lost 3 bases. The CDR3 sequence is CAIRTGTHTEAFF. The CDR3 DNA follows: TGTGCCATCCGGACAGGGACCCACACTGAAGCTTTCTTT.

This clone was seen just once. This sequence joins TRBV5-1 and TRBJ2-2; D call uncertain. Trimming took 4 bases from V and 1 from J, leaving 8 bases between them. This CDR3 region has 14 residues. In germline, CDR1 is SGHRS, CDR2 YFSETQ. The CDR3 sequence is CASSRNRNTGELFF. The CDR3, as DNA: TGCGCCAGCAGCAGAAACAGGAACACCGGGGAGCTGTTTTTT.

The V gene is TRBV6-5, the J gene TRBJ2-1, with 8 bases matching TRBD2. J lost 6 bases, V lost 2 bases, and 9 bases had no gene match. Looked up from germline, CDR1 is MNHEY and CDR2 is SVGAGI. CDR3 length: 16 amino acids. CDR3 amino acids: CASSYVPGLGSNEQFF. CDR3 bases: TGTGCCAGCAGTTACGTACCGGGACTAGGAAGCAATGAGCAGTTCTTC.